This T cell receptor beta chain was identified in a study of T cells after yellow fever vaccination. Study background: For low cell numbers, libraries were made with SMART-Seq v4 Ultra Low Input.

Study-level findings and limits: Though weaker, the secondary response peaked faster, on day 5 versus 15. A large majority of primary-vaccination clones showed up again after the booster (approximately 96% CD4, 88% CD8).

CDR3 length: 15 residues. J gave up 3 bases and V 2 bases, and 6 bases lay outside the gene matches. CDR1 and CDR2 (germline): SGHRS, YFSETQ. A note on this clonotype: The antigen is not known.

5'RACE template switching generated TCR cDNA, adding a universal primer site and UMIs. TCRdb reprocessed the 5' RACE reads with MiXCR, giving one entry per CDR3 protein. The table shows roughly 300,000 distinct CDR3 sequences, with about 6.6% occurring only once. The chain employs TRBV5-1 and TRBJ1-1, with 8 nucleotides matching TRBD1. The clonotype comes from a man aged 18-30 years who received the YFV17D yellow fever vaccine. The specimen was PBMCs, collected around 45 days after the first yellow fever vaccination. The CDR3 nucleotides are TGCGCCAGCAGCTTATCAGACAGGGGCCACACTGAAGCTTTCTTT. This sequence encodes CASSLSDRGHTEAFF. The complete variable domain, with remaining parts taken from reference TRBV5-1 and TRBJ1-1, reads KAGVTQTPRYLIKTRGQQVTLSCSPISGHRSVSWYQQTPGQGLQFLFEYFSETQRNKGNFPGRFSGRQFSNSRSEMNVSTLELGDSALYLCASSLSDRGHTEAFFGQGTRLTVV.